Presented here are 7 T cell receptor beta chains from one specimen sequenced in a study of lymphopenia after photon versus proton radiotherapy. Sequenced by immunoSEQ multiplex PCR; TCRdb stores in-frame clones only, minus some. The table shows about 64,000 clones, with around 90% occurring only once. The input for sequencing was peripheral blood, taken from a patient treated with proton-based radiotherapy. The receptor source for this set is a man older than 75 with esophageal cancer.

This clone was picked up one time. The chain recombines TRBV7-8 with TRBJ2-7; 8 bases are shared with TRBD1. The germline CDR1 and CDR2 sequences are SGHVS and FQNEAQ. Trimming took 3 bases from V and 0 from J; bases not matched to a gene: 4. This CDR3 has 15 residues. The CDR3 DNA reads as TGTGCCAGCAGCTTCCGGGACAGGTACTCCTACGAGCAGTACTTC. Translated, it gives CASSFRDRYSYEQYF. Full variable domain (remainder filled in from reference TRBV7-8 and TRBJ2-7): GAGVSQSPRYKVAKRGQDVALRCDPISGHVSLFWYQQALGQGPEFLTYFQNEAQLDKSGLPSDRFFAERPEGSVSTLKIQRTQQEDSAVYLCASSFRDRYSYEQYFGPGTRLTVT.

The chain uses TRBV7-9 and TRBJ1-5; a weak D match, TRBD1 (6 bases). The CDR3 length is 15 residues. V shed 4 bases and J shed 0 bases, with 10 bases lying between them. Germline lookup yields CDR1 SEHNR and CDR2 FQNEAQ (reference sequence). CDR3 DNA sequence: TGTGCCAGCAGCTCCGACAGGAATAGCAATCAGCCCCAGCATTTT. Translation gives CASSSDRNSNQPQHF.

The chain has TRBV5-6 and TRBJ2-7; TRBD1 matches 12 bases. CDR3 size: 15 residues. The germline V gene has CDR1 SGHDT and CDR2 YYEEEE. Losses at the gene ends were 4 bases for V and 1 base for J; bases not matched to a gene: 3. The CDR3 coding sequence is TGTGCCAGCAGCGGGACAGGGGGCTTTTCCTACGAGCAGTACTTC. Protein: CASSGTGGFSYEQYF.

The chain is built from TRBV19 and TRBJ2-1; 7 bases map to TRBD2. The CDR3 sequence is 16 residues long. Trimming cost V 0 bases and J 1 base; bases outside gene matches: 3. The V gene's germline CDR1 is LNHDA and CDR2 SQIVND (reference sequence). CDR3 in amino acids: CASSIEVGGSYNEQFF. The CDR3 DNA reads TGTGCCAGTAGTATAGAGGTGGGGGGGTCCTACAATGAGCAGTTCTTC.

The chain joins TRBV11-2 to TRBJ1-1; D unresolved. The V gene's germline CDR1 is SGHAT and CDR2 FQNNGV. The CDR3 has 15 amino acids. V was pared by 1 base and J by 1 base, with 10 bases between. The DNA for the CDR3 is TGTGCCAGCAGCTTAGGGTGGGCAGGGAACACTGAAGCTTTCTTT. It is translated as CASSLGWAGNTEAFF.

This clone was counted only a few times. Here the CDR3 reads CASSTGQGDTEAFF. The CDR3 DNA is TGTGCCAGTAGTACGGGACAGGGGGACACTGAAGCTTTCTTT. V is TRBV19 and J is TRBJ1-1; 11 bases match TRBD1. The V and J ends lost 4 bases and 3 bases, in that order; junction bases with no gene match: 1. Germline values: CDR1 LNHDA, CDR2 SQIVND (reference sequence). CDR3 length: 14 amino acids.

CDR3 sequence: CASSFGGGTNTGELFF. CDR3 nucleotides: TGTGCCAGCAGCTTTGGAGGTGGGACGAACACCGGGGAGCTGTTTTTT. This rearrangement joins TRBV5-8 to TRBJ2-2; D may be TRBD2 (5 bases). The CDR3 totals 16 residues. CDR1 SGHTS and CDR2 YDEGEE come from the germline V gene. V lost 2 bases, J lost 0 bases, and 11 bases lay in between.